A single sample is the source of the 12 T cell receptor beta chains below, sequenced in a study of regulatory T cells in long-lasting Graves disease. Time point: newly diagnosed GD, antithyroid drugs for less than 3 months. Scientists built the TCR library using RNA that was extracted from PBMCs. Building of the TCR beta libraries involved iRepertoire HTBI primers and Arm-PCR of CDR3 regions. MiXCR, applied by TCRdb to the multiplex PCR reads, yields one record per CDR3 protein. The repertoire holds around 330,000 distinct CDR3 sequences, with roughly 18% as singletons. The material was peripheral blood mononuclear cells (PBMCs), obtained at new diagnosis, from a patient treated with antithyroid drugs. The receptor set was obtained from a female donor with Graves disease.

This clonotype was observed many times. The chain links TRBV6-1 to TRBJ2-5; the match to TRBD1 covers 7 bases. Looked up from germline, CDR1 is MNHNS and CDR2 is SASEGT. V dropped 6 bases and J dropped 2; count of bases not matched to a gene: 6. The CDR3 totals 14 residues. CDR3 nucleotides: TGTGCCAGCAGGAGGACAGGTACACAAGAGACCCAGTACTTC. Its translation is CASRRTGTQETQYF.

This clonotype has at least ten counts. This rearrangement joins TRBV7-9 to TRBJ1-3; 8 bases are a match to TRBD1. Germline V gene data show CDR1 as SEHNR and CDR2 as FQNEAQ (reference sequence). V was pared by 9 bases and J by 4 bases, with 8 bases of the junction left unmatched. This CDR3 spans 14 amino acids. CDR3 in amino acids: CASTTAGGGNTIYF. Written as DNA, the CDR3 is TGTGCCAGTACAACGGCAGGGGGCGGAAACACCATATATTTT. Using reference TRBV7-9 and TRBJ1-3 for the parts outside the CDR3, the full variable domain is DTGVSQNPRHKITKRGQNVTFRCDPISEHNRLYWYRQTLGQGPEFLTYFQNEAQLEKSRLLSDRFSAERPKGSFSTLEIQRTEQGDSAMYLCASTTAGGGNTIYFGEGSWLTVV.

The rearrangement uses TRBV12-3 or TRBV12-4 and TRBJ1-5; D remains ambiguous. Deletions cut 3 bases from V and 1 base from J, with 13 bases between. The CDR3 loop spans 16 amino acids. In DNA, the CDR3 is TGTGCCAGCAGTTTTCGGTCCGGGGTAAGCAATCAGCCCCAGCATTTT. It yields the protein CASSFRSGVSNQPQHF.

This clonotype was observed a few times. V usage is TRBV5-4 and J usage is TRBJ1-1, with 9 bases identical to TRBD1. This CDR3 contains 12 residues. Germline trimming cut 10 bases from V and 4 bases from J; bases unmatched to any gene: 5. From germline, CDR1 is SGHNT and CDR2 YYREEE (reference sequence). This CDR3 is CAQGTGFTEAFF. In nucleotides, the CDR3 is TGTGCCCAAGGGACAGGGTTCACTGAAGCTTTCTTT.

To note about this clonotype: A far larger clone is one base from this, pointing to a likely read error. The genes are TRBV7-2 and TRBJ2-5; 8 bases are a match to TRBD2. Trimming cost V 8 bases and J 2 bases; bases outside gene matches: 10. Germline V CDR1 and CDR2: SGHTA, FQGNSA. This CDR3 comprises 15 residues. The CDR3 DNA sequence: TGTGCCAGCGGGGGGCTAGCGGGCCTTCAAGAGACCCAGTACTTC. Protein: CASGGLAGLQETQYF.

In its sample, this clonotype was seen many times. This chain uses TRBV30 with TRBJ2-5; D is possibly TRBD2 (5 bases). In germline, CDR1 is GTSNPN, CDR2 SVGIG (reference sequence). With 4 bases removed from V and 3 bases from J, the gap between germline ends came to 12 bases. The CDR3 spans 13 residues. Written as DNA, the CDR3 is TGTGCCTGGAAGTCCAGCGGAAAAGAGACCCAGTACTTC. Amino acids: CAWKSSGKETQYF.

This clonotype was counted at least ten times. This chain links TRBV12-3 or TRBV12-4 with TRBJ2-5; weak D call: TRBD2 (6 bases). V lost 5 bases and J lost 1, with 11 bases in between. CDR3 size: 14 residues. The CDR3 loop is CASSDPGVQETQYF. In DNA, the CDR3 is TGTGCCAGCAGTGACCCGGGAGTCCAAGAGACCCAGTACTTC.

This clonotype was recorded at least ten times. The chain uses TRBV10-3 and TRBJ2-2, with a possible D match to TRBD2 (6 bases). The CDR3 is 13 residues long. The germline V gene encodes CDR1 ENHRY and CDR2 SYGVKD. Trimming took 2 bases from V and 5 from J, leaving 6 bases between them. The CDR3 DNA follows: TGTGCCATCAGTGAGGGGGGGACCGGGGAGCTGTTTTTT. Translation gives CAISEGGTGELFF.

This clonotype has at least ten counts. The chain has TRBV5-1 and TRBJ2-5; TRBD2 agrees at 7 bases. Losses at the gene ends were 4 bases for V and 5 bases for J; bases not matched to a gene: 8. Per germline, CDR1 SGHRS and CDR2 YFSETQ. The CDR3 runs 14 residues. The DNA of the CDR3 is TGCGCCAGCAGCCCCGGGAGGTTACAGGAGACCCAGTACTTC. Amino acids: CASSPGRLQETQYF.

For this clonotype: Mismatch with germline at one junction end may stem from a read error. The chain carries TRBV2 and TRBJ2-1, with TRBD1 as a possible D gene (5 bases). The germline gives CDR1 SNHLY, CDR2 FYNNEI. The CDR3 contains 15 residues. The CDR3 region has the DNA TGTGCCAGCAGTGAATGGGGCAGCGACTCCTACGAGCAATTCTTC. It yields the protein CASSEWGSDSYEQFF.

About this clonotype itself: A read error is likely here: a far larger clone is one base away. The chain is built from TRBV2 and TRBJ2-7; 16 nucleotides line up with TRBD2. Germline-derived CDR1 and CDR2 are SNHLY and FYNNEI. The V and J ends lost 6 bases and 7 bases, in that order; junction bases with no gene match: 15. The CDR3 has 18 amino acids. CDR3 residues: CASRFGTSGRALYNEQYF. CDR3 nucleotide sequence: TGTGCCAGCAGATTCGGGACTAGCGGGAGGGCCTTATACAATGAGCAGTACTTC.

This chain uses TRBV2 with TRBJ2-3; 9 positions agree with TRBD2. CDR1 and CDR2 (germline): SNHLY, FYNNEI. The CDR3 consists of 16 residues. With V trimmed by 7 bases and J by 2 bases, 10 bases remained unmatched. In DNA form, the CDR3 reads TGTGCCAGCACCTACTCCGGGACTAGCCCCACAGATACGCAGTATTTT. As protein: CASTYSGTSPTDTQYF.